This T cell receptor (beta chain) was found in a study of cytomegalovirus exposure and HLA in healthy donors. This clone was detected only a few times. What it binds is unknown. Both 60 Vbeta primers and 13 Jbeta primers went into the PCR. Sequenced by immunoSEQ multiplex PCR; TCRdb stores in-frame clones only, minus some. The sample records over 150,000 clones, 70% to 90% being singletons. Germline lookup yields CDR1 SGHTA and CDR2 FQGNSA. This CDR3 has 17 residues. Trimming cost V 6 bases and J 4 bases, with 22 bases left between them. Study-wide points: A later analysis reportedly found that, within productive TCRs, an Asian-associated ancestry cluster had fewer N-insertions than the mean observed across the roughly 630 donors.

The sequence came from a woman aged 18-29 years in good health and CMV-seronegative. This sequence joins TRBV7-2 and TRBJ2-1; D possibly corresponds to TRBD2 (6 bases). Sequencing was carried out using PBMCs. The CDR3 spells CASRNQKSAGRYNEQFF. In nucleotides, the CDR3 is TGTGCCAGCAGAAACCAGAAGTCTGCCGGGAGATACAATGAGCAGTTCTTC.